This entry concerns a single T cell receptor beta chain. Its antigen is unknown. Since a much larger clone is just one base distant, this may be a read error. Specified time point: newly diagnosed GD, antithyroid drugs for less than 3 months. There was RNA extracted from PBMCs, and the TCR library was made from it. V lost 3 bases, J lost 1 base, and 3 bases stayed unmatched. The CDR3 is made up of 15 amino acids. This specimen comes from a study of regulatory T cells in long-lasting Graves disease. About the study: Freshly diagnosed Graves' patients had used antithyroid drugs for under 3 months.

Study findings and constraints: In persistent patients, shared public clonotypes (over 2,500) outnumbered those in new patients (around 1,000). Lower TCR diversity was seen in persistent Graves' patients than in newly diagnosed ones.

The TCR beta library used iRepertoire HTBI primers with Arm-PCR amplification of CDR3. TCRdb re-called the multiplex PCR reads through MiXCR, storing one row per CDR3 protein. Of 400,000 to 650,000 distinct CDR3 sequences listed, about 16% are singletons. These records were also assigned to another study, of T cells in Graves' hyperthyroidism and ophthalmopathy. That report notes: First-round RT-PCR of the TCR CDR3 relied on the HTBI primer set.

The sequence was obtained from a woman aged 40-60 years with Graves disease. The sample was peripheral blood mononuclear cells (PBMCs), taken at new diagnosis, from a patient treated with antithyroid drugs. V usage is TRBV12-3 or TRBV12-4 and J usage is TRBJ2-3; TRBD1 aligns across 8 bases. In DNA, the CDR3 is TGTGCCAGCAGTTTCGGCAGGGGGCGCACAGATACGCAGTATTTT. Amino acids: CASSFGRGRTDTQYF.